The clone carrying this T cell receptor beta chain was picked up a small number of times. The target antigen is unknown. The germline gives CDR1 MNHNS, CDR2 SASEGT. CDR3 length: 15 amino acids. V dropped 7 bases and J dropped 3 bases, with 13 bases sitting between them. This sample stems from a study of T cells in Graves' hyperthyroidism and ophthalmopathy. General observations from the study: Blood also showed most of the thyroid clonotypes that were expanded above 0.001.

It was RNA transcripts that yielded the amplified TCR beta CDR3 regions. The HTBI primer set served for first-round RT-PCR of the TCR CDR3. From the multiplex PCR reads, TCRdb called clonotypes with MiXCR, one entry per CDR3 protein. The sample carries some 490,000 distinct CDR3 sequences, around a fifth recorded once. Ophthalmopathy patients had moderate-to-severe active disease, CAS ≥3, NOSPECS ≥4, and disease duration under 3 months. Uncontrolled infection, other autoimmune disease, pregnancy or lactation barred patients from enrollment. This sequence originates from a woman between 70 and 85 years old with Graves' ophthalmopathy. Input material: blood. The chain recombines TRBV6-1 with TRBJ2-6; the D call may be TRBD1 or TRBD2 (6 bases each). The CDR3: CASTLGGHGANVLTF. Written as DNA, the CDR3 is TGTGCCAGCACTTTAGGGGGGCATGGGGCCAACGTCCTGACTTTC.